This is a list of T cell receptor beta chains from one sample in a study of blood T cell repertoires in COVID-19. The table came from immunoSEQ multiplex PCR; TCRdb's copy has only in-frame clones and leaves some out. Among about 270,000 clones listed, 86% were seen once. Sequencing was done on a sample of peripheral blood. The receptors come from a man in his forties with active or convalescent COVID-19. The CDR3 runs from the conserved cysteine through the conserved F or W. A D gene is named only where the DNA matches it firmly. Clone size is not always given. Where it is, it says once, few, many or a class for expanded clones.

V	D	size	J	CDR3	DNA
TRBV11-2	TRBD1	NA	TRBJ2-3	CASSLRTGDTQYF	TGTGCCAGCAGCTTACGGACAGGAGATACGCAGTATTTT
TRBV5-1	NA	NA	TRBJ1-1	CASSLTLPGQNTEAFF	TGCGCCAGCAGCCTGACACTCCCGGGACAGAACACTGAAGCTTTCTTT
TRBV13	NA	NA	TRBJ2-7	CASSLGQVYEQYF	TGTGCCAGCAGCTTAGGACAGGTCTACGAGCAGTACTTC
TRBV27	NA	NA	TRBJ2-2	CASSPSNTGELFF	TGTGCCAGCAGTCCGTCGAACACCGGGGAGCTGTTTTTT
TRBV19	NA	NA	TRBJ2-3	CASSPKGDTDTQYF	TGTGCCAGTAGTCCCAAAGGGGACACAGATACGCAGTATTTT
TRBV7-9	NA	NA	TRBJ1-1	CASSLARIAAAEAFF	TGTGCCAGCAGCTTAGCGCGAATTGCGGCAGCTGAAGCTTTCTTT
TRBV3-1/TRBV3-2	TRBD2	NA	TRBJ2-7	CASSHSSGGDAEQYF	TGTGCCAGCAGCCACTCGAGCGGGGGGGATGCCGAGCAGTACTTC
TRBV5-1	NA	NA	TRBJ1-3	CASSDSGDTGNTIYF	TGCGCCAGCAGCGATTCAGGGGACACTGGAAACACCATATATTTT
TRBV9	TRBD2	NA	TRBJ2-3	CASSPGGVDTQYF	TGTGCCAGCAGCCCCGGGGGGGTAGATACGCAGTATTTT
TRBV2	NA	NA	TRBJ2-1	CASNAGSYNEQFF	TGTGCCAGCAATGCGGGCTCCTACAATGAGCAGTTCTTC
TRBV5-6	NA	NA	TRBJ2-1	CASSSRRSYNEQFF	TGTGCCAGCAGCTCGCGTAGATCCTACAATGAGCAGTTCTTC
TRBV25-1	NA	NA	TRBJ1-1	CASTPSGSAEAFF	TGTGCCAGCACCCCCTCGGGAAGCGCTGAAGCTTTCTTT
TRBV3-1/TRBV3-2	TRBD2	NA	TRBJ2-7	CASSPSGATPYEQYF	TGTGCCAGCAGCCCTAGCGGGGCAACCCCCTACGAGCAGTACTTC
TRBV15	TRBD1	NA	TRBJ1-4	CATSRDTGGLNEKLFF	TGTGCCACCAGCAGAGATACAGGGGGATTAAATGAAAAACTGTTTTTT
TRBV9	TRBD1	NA	TRBJ1-4	CASSVGTGDWEKLFF	TGTGCCAGCAGCGTGGGGACAGGGGACTGGGAAAAACTGTTTTTT
TRBV12-5	NA	NA	TRBJ2-2	CASGLVPSRGGNTGELFF	TGTGCTAGTGGTTTGGTACCCAGTAGGGGGGGGAACACCGGGGAGCTGTTTTTT
TRBV5-1	TRBD1	NA	TRBJ2-3	CASSLGGQGRSTDTQYF	TGCGCCAGCAGCTTGGGGGGACAGGGTAGAAGCACAGATACGCAGTATTTT
TRBV19	NA	NA	TRBJ2-3	CASSSQRGNTQYF	TGTGCCAGTAGTTCCCAAAGGGGAAATACGCAGTATTTT
TRBV6-4	NA	NA	TRBJ1-3	CASSDSGVGGNTIYF	TGTGCCAGCAGTGACTCGGGAGTTGGCGGAAACACCATATATTTT
TRBV19	NA	NA	TRBJ1-5	CASSPSRGGDQPQHF	TGTGCCAGTAGCCCCTCCCGCGGGGGGGATCAGCCCCAGCATTTT
TRBV27	NA	NA	TRBJ2-2	CAVLGGSGELFF	TGTGCCGTCCTAGGGGGATCAGGGGAGCTGTTTTTT
TRBV18	TRBD2	NA	TRBJ2-5	CASSLAGALQETQYF	TGTGCCAGCTCACTAGCGGGGGCCCTCCAAGAGACCCAGTACTTC
TRBV2	NA	NA	TRBJ2-6	CASTDSGANVLTF	TGTGCCTCTACCGACTCTGGGGCCAACGTCCTGACTTTC
TRBV30	TRBD2	NA	TRBJ2-7	CAWSGSVTSGGYEQYF	TGTGCCTGGAGTGGATCGGTGACTAGCGGAGGCTACGAGCAGTACTTC
TRBV28	NA	NA	TRBJ1-4	CASSPQTTNEKLFF	TGTGCCAGCAGTCCCCAAACAACTAATGAAAAACTGTTTTTT
TRBV24-1	TRBD1	NA	TRBJ2-2	CATRDRGSTGELFF	TGTGCCACACGAGACAGGGGGTCCACCGGGGAGCTGTTTTTT
TRBV5-1	NA	NA	TRBJ2-7	CASSLGTLGYEQYF	TGCGCCAGCAGCCTTGGGACACTTGGTTACGAGCAGTACTTC
TRBV11-1	TRBD2	NA	TRBJ2-1	CASSQGLASYNEQFF	TGTGCCAGCAGCCAAGGACTAGCGAGCTACAATGAGCAGTTCTTC
TRBV5-6	NA	NA	TRBJ2-3	CASSLGLEGDTQYF	TGTGCCAGCAGCTTGGGCCTGGAGGGGGATACGCAGTATTTT
TRBV30	TRBD1	NA	TRBJ1-1	CAWGQGALRAFF	TGTGCCTGGGGACAGGGGGCGCTTAGGGCTTTCTTT
TRBV2	TRBD2	few	TRBJ2-5	CASRASGGAETQYF	TGTGCCAGCAGGGCTAGCGGGGGGGCAGAGACCCAGTACTTC
TRBV7-6	NA	NA	TRBJ1-6	CASSAPAGGSYNSPLHF	TGTGCCAGCAGCGCCCCGGCGGGAGGGTCCTATAATTCACCCCTCCACTTT
TRBV5-6	TRBD1	once	TRBJ2-5	CASSGTGGTETQYF	TGTGCCAGCAGCGGGACAGGGGGCACTGAGACCCAGTACTTC
TRBV6-6	NA	once	TRBJ2-1	CASSPGGQELDEQFF	TGTGCCAGCAGCCCGGGGGGACAGGAGCTTGATGAGCAGTTCTTC
TRBV9	NA	NA	TRBJ2-1	CASSAGSLVAEQFF	TGTGCCAGCAGCGCGGGATCTCTAGTGGCTGAGCAGTTCTTC
TRBV9	NA	NA	TRBJ1-6	CASSADRYNSPLHF	TGTGCCAGCAGCGCCGACAGGTATAATTCACCCCTCCACTTT
TRBV27	NA	NA	TRBJ2-2	CASRGQQLTGELFF	TGTGCCAGCCGGGGACAACAACTCACCGGGGAGCTGTTTTTT
TRBV7-6	TRBD1	once	TRBJ2-1	CASSYTGGPYNEQFF	TGTGCCAGCAGCTATACAGGGGGCCCCTACAATGAGCAGTTCTTC
TRBV5-8	TRBD2	NA	TRBJ2-7	CASSSLGLAGHYEQYF	TGTGCCAGCAGCAGCCTGGGACTAGCGGGGCACTACGAGCAGTACTTC
TRBV2	TRBD1	NA	TRBJ1-6	CASRSPGQGFRYSPLHF	TGTGCCAGCAGAAGTCCGGGACAGGGGTTTCGGTATTCACCCCTCCACTTT
TRBV5-1	TRBD1	NA	TRBJ2-7	CASGQGYEQYF	TGCGCCAGCGGACAGGGCTACGAGCAGTACTTC
TRBV3-1/TRBV3-2	TRBD1	NA	TRBJ1-2	CASSHMDRAYNYGYTF	TGTGCCAGCAGCCACATGGACAGGGCGTATAACTATGGCTACACCTTC
TRBV19	NA	NA	TRBJ1-5	CASSGFRESNQPQHF	TGTGCCAGTAGTGGCTTTAGGGAGAGCAATCAGCCCCAGCATTTT
TRBV15	NA	NA	TRBJ1-1	CATSRDGLLEAEAFF	TGTGCCACCAGCAGAGATGGCCTCTTGGAGGCTGAAGCTTTCTTT
TRBV4-1	TRBD1	NA	TRBJ1-2	CASSQRQGNYGYTF	TGCGCCAGCAGCCAACGACAGGGAAACTATGGCTACACCTTC
TRBV24-1	TRBD1	few	TRBJ2-5	CATSGNPGDRGETQYF	TGTGCCACCTCTGGGAATCCTGGGGACAGGGGAGAGACCCAGTACTTC
TRBV25-1	NA	NA	TRBJ1-4	CASSDVRVGEKLFF	TGTGCCAGCAGTGATGTGAGGGTGGGGGAAAAACTGTTTTTT
TRBV28	NA	NA	TRBJ1-5	CASREGSKPQHF	TGTGCCAGCAGGGAAGGGAGTAAGCCCCAGCATTTT
TRBV4-1	TRBD1	NA	TRBJ1-2	CASSQTSRQGLKDGYTF	TGCGCCAGCAGCCAAACTTCCCGACAGGGCCTCAAGGATGGCTACACCTTC
TRBV7-9	NA	NA	TRBJ1-2	CASSSDSMVYGYTF	TGTGCCAGCAGCTCAGACAGCATGGTCTATGGCTACACCTTC
TRBV7-9	NA	few	TRBJ1-1	CASSSLRGRVNTEAFF	TGTGCCAGCAGCTCTCTTCGAGGCAGGGTAAACACTGAAGCTTTCTTT
TRBV7-9	NA	NA	TRBJ2-5	CASSPAGFPETQYF	TGTGCCAGCAGCCCAGCCGGGTTTCCAGAGACCCAGTACTTC
TRBV4-1	NA	NA	TRBJ1-6	CASSQGGPSSLHF	TGCGCCAGCAGCCAAGGTGGGCCTTCTTCCCTCCACTTT